The sequence of this T cell receptor beta chain was determined in a study of shared clonotypes between healthy human individuals. Study-level background: CD4 naive and memory got three plates each, CD8 naive two, CD8 memory one. The study's findings and limits: Generally, estimated richness proved larger in naive subsets than it did in memory subsets.

Germline CDR1 and CDR2: SGHTA and FQGNSA. The CDR3 is 15 residues long. V lost 3 bases and J lost 0; bases outside the gene matches: 4. For every subset, genomic DNA was evenly distributed across several immunoSEQ plates. Profiled with immunoSEQ multiplex PCR; TCRdb holds only in-frame clones, not every one. The sample records about 700,000 clones, roughly 94% being singletons. The sample holds one count of this clone. Its antigen is undetermined. Terminally differentiated effector memory CD45RA+ cells were left out of the naive CD8 fraction, which was CD45RO-negative and positively selected for CCR7. The sample was naive CD8+ T cells sorted from blood. The V gene is TRBV7-2, the J gene TRBJ1-1; 7 bases line up with TRBD1. The clonotype comes from a young man in good health. As DNA, the CDR3 is TGTGCCAGCAGCTTTGGGGGACAGCTGAACACTGAAGCTTTCTTT. Encoded protein: CASSFGGQLNTEAFF.